Listed here are 17 T cell receptor beta chains from one sample, sequenced in a study of early T cells in non-severe SARS-CoV-2 infection. TCRdb re-called the 5' RACE reads through MiXCR, storing one row per CDR3 protein. The profile shows 75,000 to 100,000 distinct CDR3 sequences, about 15% of them singletons. The source material was whole blood. These receptors originate from an adult who was a healthcare worker with PCR-confirmed SARS-CoV-2 infection or an uninfected control (not recorded which).

The sample holds one count of this clonotype. The rearrangement uses TRBV29-1 and TRBJ1-2, with 7 bases matching TRBD1. Trimming removed 2 bases from V and 7 bases from J; junction bases left unmatched: 19. CDR1 and CDR2 from the germline V gene are SQVTM and ANQGSEA. CDR3 length: 17 residues. The CDR3 loop reads CSVETGSSAGGARGYTF. CDR3 nucleotides: TGCAGCGTTGAAACCGGTAGTTCGGCAGGGGGTGCTCGTGGCTACACCTTC.

This clonotype occurred a few times. This chain connects TRBV19 to TRBJ1-2; 7 bases match TRBD1. This CDR3 spans 14 amino acids. Germline-derived CDR1 and CDR2 are LNHDA and SQIVND (reference sequence). V was pared by 3 bases and J by 5 bases, with 6 bases of the junction left unmatched. CDR3 residues: CASSMVSGQYGYTF. The CDR3 DNA reads TGTGCCAGTAGTATGGTTTCGGGACAGTATGGCTACACCTTC.

This clonotype was counted at least ten times. The chain has TRBV15 and TRBJ2-5; 10 positions match TRBD2. Germline V gives CDR1 LNHNV, CDR2 YYDKDF (reference sequence). Germline trimming cut 5 bases from V and 3 bases from J; bases unmatched to any gene: 9. The CDR3 is made up of 16 amino acids. The CDR3 loop is CATSLDGLAAKETQYF. The CDR3 DNA reads TGTGCCACCAGCCTAGACGGACTAGCGGCCAAAGAGACCCAGTACTTC.

This chain links TRBV4-2 with TRBJ2-3; D is unclear. Trimming stripped 1 base from V and 13 bases from J, with 15 bases between. The germline CDR1 and CDR2 sequences are LGHNA and YNFKEQ. CDR3 length: 13 amino acids. In nucleotides, the CDR3 is TGTGCCAGCAGCCAAGCTGGACCGCCCTTGGAGTATTTT. Its translation is CASSQAGPPLEYF.

This clonotype came up a few times. This chain joins TRBV20-1 and TRBJ2-3; D may be TRBD1 or TRBD2 (5 bases each). The CDR3 loop spans 15 amino acids. Germline loops: CDR1 DFQATT, CDR2 SNEGSKA (reference sequence). Trimming took 4 bases from V and 5 from J, leaving 19 bases between them. The CDR3 reads CSATPEGVGEDTQYF. In DNA, the CDR3 is TGCAGTGCTACGCCCGAAGGTGTGGGGGAAGATACGCAGTATTTT.

This clonotype was detected ten times or more. The chain couples TRBV5-1 to TRBJ2-3; 7 bases align to TRBD1. CDR3 length equals 15 residues. CDR1 and CDR2 (germline): SGHRS, YFSETQ. V shed 4 bases, J shed 2 bases, and the junction held 7 bases outside the gene matches. The CDR3: CASSTRGQLTDTQYF. In nucleotides, the CDR3 is TGCGCCAGCAGCACCCGGGGACAGCTCACAGATACGCAGTATTTT.

This clonotype was detected only a few times. The rearrangement joins TRBV27 to TRBJ1-1; the D is unclear. The germline gives CDR1 MNHEY, CDR2 SMNVEV (reference sequence). V was pared by 3 bases and J by 0 bases, with 5 bases between. The CDR3 covers 13 residues. This chain's CDR3 is CASSFLMNTEAFF. The CDR3 DNA reads TGTGCCAGCAGTTTTTTAATGAACACTGAAGCTTTCTTT.

This clonotype was seen repeatedly, ten times or more. V gene TRBV3-1 combines with J gene TRBJ2-5; no reliable D call. The CDR3 consists of 10 residues. Germline V CDR1 and CDR2: LGHDT, YNNKEL (reference sequence). Trimming pared 0 bases from V and 7 bases from J, leaving 0 bases between. The CDR3 DNA sequence: TGTGCCAGCAGCCAAGAGACCCAGTACTTC. It codes for CASSQETQYF.

The V and J genes are TRBV10-1 and TRBJ2-4; the D gene is possibly TRBD1 (6 bases). The CDR3 extends over 14 amino acids. Germline V gene lookup returns CDR1 WNHNN and CDR2 SYGVQD (reference sequence). The V end was cut by 2 bases, the J end by 8 bases, with 13 bases between. The CDR3 reads CASSETGPRDIQYF. The CDR3 coding sequence is TGCGCCAGCAGTGAGACAGGGCCCCGGGACATTCAGTACTTC.

The rearrangement links TRBV20-1 to TRBJ1-2, with D possibly TRBD1 on 6 matching bases. V was cut by 2 bases and J by 4 bases, with 17 bases left in between. This CDR3 region has 15 residues. Germline V gene sequence: CDR1 DFQATT, CDR2 SNEGSKA (reference sequence). In DNA, the CDR3 is TGCAGTGCTAGACTTAGGGGGAAAAGGGGCTATGGCTACACCTTC. Translation gives CSARLRGKRGYGYTF.

The chain couples TRBV28 to TRBJ2-7; 11 bases align to TRBD1. Looked up from germline, CDR1 is MDHEN and CDR2 is SYDVKM. Unmatched junction bases numbered 5, after V lost 6 bases and J lost 1 base. This CDR3 is built from 15 residues. This CDR3 reads CASSRGTGGSYEQYV. DNA for the CDR3: TGTGCCAGCAGCAGAGGGACAGGGGGGTCCTACGAGCAGTACGTC.

This clonotype came up many times. This rearrangement joins TRBV12-3 or TRBV12-4 to TRBJ1-2; 12 bases line up with TRBD1. V lost 7 bases to trimming and J lost 2 bases; unmatched junction nucleotides: 14. The length of the CDR3 is 18 residues. DNA of the CDR3: TGTGCCAGCACCCGAGCCCGGGCAGGGACAGGGGGCAACTATGGCTACACCTTC. It specifies CASTRARAGTGGNYGYTF.

This clonotype appeared many times. The V and J genes are TRBV29-1 and TRBJ1-2; D call uncertain. Trimming removed 0 bases from V and 8 bases from J, with 7 bases in between. The germline V gene encodes CDR1 SQVTM and CDR2 ANQGSEA. The CDR3 is 11 amino acids. CDR3 in DNA: TGCAGCGTTGAAGATCCCCCGGGCTACACCTTC. Translation gives CSVEDPPGYTF.

This chain links TRBV29-1 with TRBJ1-5; possibly TRBD1 for D (6 bases). V was shortened by 4 bases and J by 4 bases, with 11 bases between the two germline ends. Germline lookup yields CDR1 SQVTM and CDR2 ANQGSEA. The CDR3 consists of 13 residues. The CDR3 reads CSVGGGGNQPQHF. CDR3 bases: TGCAGCGTTGGTGGGGGCGGAAATCAGCCCCAGCATTTT.

The table lists this clonotype with a few counts. The chain carries TRBV12-3 or TRBV12-4 and TRBJ2-3, with no clear D. CDR3 size: 16 residues. V was clipped by 6 bases and J by 1 base, with 17 bases between them. CDR3 nucleotide sequence: TGTGCCAGCAGCCCCTTCGGCCCTAAGGGCACAGATACGCAGTATTTT. Its translation is CASSPFGPKGTDTQYF.

This clonotype has more than one count but fewer than ten. This rearrangement joins TRBV3-1 to TRBJ1-3; D not resolved. CDR1 and CDR2 from the germline V gene are LGHDT and YNNKEL (reference sequence). The V end was cut by 0 bases, the J end by 0 bases, with 0 bases between. The CDR3 consists of 13 residues. CDR3 amino acids: CASSQDSGNTIYF. In DNA, the CDR3 is TGTGCCAGCAGCCAAGACTCTGGAAACACCATATATTTT.

This chain links TRBV24-1 with TRBJ2-2; D possibly matches TRBD1 or TRBD2 (6 bases each). The CDR3 has 18 residues. Germline CDR1 is KGHDR and CDR2 is SFDVKD. V lost 7 bases and J 2 bases, leaving 22 bases between the germline ends. CDR3 region: CATRDTRPGAVNTGELFF. The CDR3 DNA follows: TGTGCCACCAGAGACACCCGTCCGGGGGCCGTCAACACCGGGGAGCTGTTTTTT.